A single sample is the source of the 25 T cell receptor beta chains below, sequenced in a study of T-cell reconstitution after alpha-beta-depleted transplantation in children. Unique molecular identifiers tagged the TCRbeta library. TCRdb called the PCR reads again in MiXCR, with one record for every CDR3 protein. The sample holds 700,000 to 850,000 distinct CDR3 sequences; about 16% are singletons and the top ten take around 4.5%. This sample comprised PBMCs, mostly from graft donor cells, obtained 360 days after TCRalphabeta/CD19-depleted stem cell transplant. The receptors here all came from a male patient between 10 and 17 years old who had a stem cell transplant for acute lymphoblastic leukemia, so the T cells may come from the graft donor.

This clonotype occurred a few times. The chain couples TRBV5-1 to TRBJ2-1; D is possibly TRBD2 (6 bases). The CDR3 length is 14 residues. CDR1 and CDR2 from the germline V gene are SGHRS and YFSETQ. V gave up 1 base and J gave up 6 bases, with 11 bases separating them. CDR3 amino acids: CASSLRQRANEQFF. As DNA, the CDR3 is TGCGCCAGCAGCTTGCGGCAGCGGGCCAATGAGCAGTTCTTC. The whole variable domain, remainder taken from reference TRBV5-1 and TRBJ2-1, is KAGVTQTPRYLIKTRGQQVTLSCSPISGHRSVSWYQQTPGQGLQFLFEYFSETQRNKGNFPGRFSGRQFSNSRSEMNVSTLELGDSALYLCASSLRQRANEQFFGPGTRLTVL.

The chain joins TRBV7-3 to TRBJ1-1; D unclear. The CDR3 loop spans 14 amino acids. Germline loops: CDR1 SGHTA, CDR2 FQGTGA. V lost 3 bases to trimming and J lost 1 base, with 9 bases between them. CDR3 in DNA: TGTGCCAGCAGCTTCAGGCAGGCGAACACTGAAGCTTTCTTT. It specifies CASSFRQANTEAFF.

The genes are TRBV29-1 and TRBJ1-1; D possibly corresponds to TRBD1 (6 bases). The V end lost 1 base, the J end lost 6 bases, and 18 bases lay between the germline ends. The germline CDR1 and CDR2 sequences are SQVTM and ANQGSEA. The CDR3 spans 15 residues. The CDR3 DNA reads TGCAGCGTTGAAGGTCTAAGGGACGGGGGCGCTGAAGCTTTCTTT. This translates into CSVEGLRDGGAEAFF.

The rearrangement links TRBV24-1 to TRBJ2-7; 10 bases map to TRBD1. V gave up 4 bases and J gave up 6 bases; unmatched junction bases: 8. The CDR3 loop spans 15 amino acids. Germline loops: CDR1 KGHDR, CDR2 SFDVKD. CDR3 amino acids: CATSERDRGQFEQYF. The CDR3 DNA reads TGTGCCACCAGTGAACGTGACAGGGGGCAGTTCGAGCAGTACTTC.

This clonotype was seen repeatedly, ten times or more. The chain couples TRBV5-1 to TRBJ2-1; a weak D match, TRBD1 (5 bases). V was clipped by 0 bases and J by 12 bases, with 19 bases between them. The CDR3 runs to 15 residues. The germline gives CDR1 SGHRS, CDR2 YFSETQ. CDR3 residues: CASSLEVGVDSGQFF. The CDR3 DNA reads as TGCGCCAGCAGCTTGGAAGTAGGGGTAGACTCTGGGCAGTTCTTC. The whole variable domain, filled in from reference TRBV5-1 and TRBJ2-1, reads KAGVTQTPRYLIKTRGQQVTLSCSPISGHRSVSWYQQTPGQGLQFLFEYFSETQRNKGNFPGRFSGRQFSNSRSEMNVSTLELGDSALYLCASSLEVGVDSGQFFGPGTRLTVL.

The gene calls are TRBV27 and TRBJ2-1; D may be TRBD1 or TRBD2 (6 bases each). Germline V CDR1 and CDR2: MNHEY, SMNVEV (reference sequence). Between the trimmed V and J ends, which lost 5 bases and 2 bases, there was a span of 16 bases. The CDR3 loop spans 16 amino acids. CDR3 DNA sequence: TGTGCCAGCAGTCCCTTACAGGGAGGCCCCTACAATGAGCAGTTCTTC. This codes for CASSPLQGGPYNEQFF.

This chain links TRBV5-1 with TRBJ1-1; TRBD1 might be the D (5 bases). The V end was cut by 0 bases, the J end by 0 bases, with 9 bases between. CDR1 SGHRS and CDR2 YFSETQ come from the germline V gene. The CDR3 sequence is 15 residues long. The CDR3 nucleotides are TGCGCCAGCAGCTTGGCCACAGGACTGAACACTGAAGCTTTCTTT. Translation: CASSLATGLNTEAFF.

This clonotype was seen only a few times. The gene calls are TRBV6-5 and TRBJ1-2; TRBD1 might be the D (5 bases). CDR1 and CDR2 (germline): MNHEY, SVGAGI. The CDR3 is 14 amino acids. Trimming shortened V by 0 bases and J by 5 bases, and 10 bases separated the two germline ends. Written as DNA, the CDR3 is TGTGCCAGCAGTTACTCGGGGGGTGGGTATGGCTACACCTTC. Amino acids: CASSYSGGGYGYTF.

This clonotype was recorded a few times. The rearrangement joins TRBV18 to TRBJ1-1; D possibly corresponds to TRBD1 (5 bases). V was shortened by 1 base and J by 1 base, with 10 bases between the two germline ends. CDR3 length: 15 amino acids. CDR1 KGHSH and CDR2 LQKENI come from the germline V gene. The CDR3 region has the DNA TGTGCCAGCTCACCACGGACAATAGGGAACACTGAAGCTTTCTTT. Translated: CASSPRTIGNTEAFF. The full variable domain, completed using reference TRBV18 and TRBJ1-1, is NAGVMQNPRHLVRRRGQEARLRCSPMKGHSHVYWYRQLPEEGLKFMVYLQKENIIDESGMPKERFSAEFPKEGPSILRIQQVVRGDSAAYFCASSPRTIGNTEAFFGQGTRLTVV.

This clonotype has at least ten counts. V and J are TRBV20-1 and TRBJ2-5, with D possibly called TRBD1 or TRBD2 (5 bases each). Germline V gives CDR1 DFQATT, CDR2 SNEGSKA (reference sequence). Trimming took 6 bases from V and 6 from J, leaving 17 bases between them. The CDR3 has 13 residues. This CDR3 is CSARDQGRKTQYF. For the CDR3, the DNA is TGCAGTGCCCGGGATCAGGGACGAAAGACCCAGTACTTC.

This clonotype was counted between two and nine times. The genes are TRBV7-9 and TRBJ2-5; TRBD2 might be the D (5 bases). The CDR3 is made up of 14 amino acids. Trimming removed 4 bases at V and 4 bases at J, with 13 bases between. Germline V gene sequence: CDR1 SEHNR, CDR2 FQNEAQ (reference sequence). Written as DNA, the CDR3 is TGTGCCAGCAGCTCCGGGGATTCGGGAGAGACCCAGTACTTC. This codes for CASSSGDSGETQYF.

The V gene is TRBV5-1, the J gene TRBJ2-3; weak D call: TRBD2 (5 bases). Trimming left V 1 base short and J 2 bases short, with 14 bases between. Looked up from germline, CDR1 is SGHRS and CDR2 is YFSETQ. The CDR3 totals 16 residues. DNA for the CDR3: TGCGCCAGCAGCTTGATACTAGTTCGCTTCACAGATACGCAGTATTTT. Amino acids: CASSLILVRFTDTQYF.

The table lists this clonotype with a few counts. The chain links TRBV18 to TRBJ2-3; D unclear. The germline V gene has CDR1 KGHSH and CDR2 LQKENI. CDR3 length equals 14 residues. The germline V and J ends were trimmed by 3 bases and 3 bases, with 10 bases remaining between them. CDR3 sequence (DNA): TGTGCCAGCTCACCCCCCTCATTAACAGATACGCAGTATTTT. Its translation is CASSPPSLTDTQYF. The whole variable domain, filled in from reference TRBV18 and TRBJ2-3, reads NAGVMQNPRHLVRRRGQEARLRCSPMKGHSHVYWYRQLPEEGLKFMVYLQKENIIDESGMPKERFSAEFPKEGPSILRIQQVVRGDSAAYFCASSPPSLTDTQYFGPGTRLTVL.

This rearrangement joins TRBV5-1 to TRBJ2-1; 14 nucleotides align to TRBD2. Germline V gene lookup returns CDR1 SGHRS and CDR2 YFSETQ. The CDR3 is 15 residues long. J lost 10 bases, V lost 1 base, and 4 bases had no gene match. The CDR3 DNA reads as TGCGCCAGCAGCTTGATGGGACTAGCGGGAGACGAGCAGTTCTTC. Protein product: CASSLMGLAGDEQFF.

The genes are TRBV5-5 and TRBJ2-3; D tentatively fits TRBD1 or TRBD2 (5 bases each). The V end lost 3 bases, the J end lost 4 bases, and 18 bases lay between the germline ends. CDR3 size: 16 residues. The germline gives CDR1 SGHKS, CDR2 YYEKEE (reference sequence). CDR3 protein: CASSSTTTKGPDTQYF. CDR3 coding DNA: TGTGCCAGCAGCTCCACCACAACAAAGGGACCAGATACGCAGTATTTT.

This clonotype appeared a few times. The genes are TRBV29-1 and TRBJ2-5, with 9 positions matching TRBD1. This CDR3 comprises 14 residues. Germline assignment: CDR1 SQVTM and CDR2 ANQGSEA. V was clipped by 3 bases and J by 6 bases; unmatched bases: 8. This CDR3 is CSVETTGGGQTQYF. The CDR3 region has the DNA TGCAGCGTTGAGACGACAGGGGGGGGCCAGACCCAGTACTTC.

A few counts support this clonotype. CDR3 region: CASRRGRMNTEAFF. CDR3 coding DNA: TGTGCCAGCAGGAGGGGACGGATGAACACTGAAGCTTTCTTT. The rearrangement links TRBV12-3 or TRBV12-4 to TRBJ1-1; TRBD1 is a possible D gene (5 bases). The V and J ends lost 6 bases and 0 bases respectively, with 11 bases between them. The CDR3 contains 14 residues.

This rearrangement joins TRBV4-1 to TRBJ2-1; D might be TRBD2 (5 bases). Germline loops: CDR1 MGHRA, CDR2 YSYEKL. Trimming removed 0 bases at V and 2 bases at J, with 17 bases between. This CDR3 is built from 18 residues. CDR3 sequence reads: CASSQDQVRGPPYNEQFF. The CDR3 DNA sequence: TGCGCCAGCAGCCAAGATCAAGTGAGAGGGCCCCCCTACAATGAGCAGTTCTTC.

The count of this clonotype is one. With a much larger clone just one base away, this may be a read error. The chain recombines TRBV4-2 with TRBJ2-2; 14 nucleotides agree with TRBD2. CDR1 is LGHNA and CDR2 is YNFKEQ in the germline V gene. The CDR3 covers 19 residues. CDR3 sequence: CTSSLRGLAGGANTGELFF. DNA for the CDR3: TGTACCAGCAGTCTCCGTGGACTAGCGGGAGGAGCGAACACCGGGGAGCTGTTTTTT.

This clonotype was seen only a few times. The chain employs TRBV6-5 and TRBJ2-5; D may be TRBD1 (5 bases). Germline CDR1 and CDR2: MNHEY and SVGAGI. The CDR3 runs to 15 residues. Trimming shortened V by 1 base and J by 7 bases, and 16 bases separated the two germline ends. The CDR3: CASSYYSRGAGTQYF. The CDR3 coding sequence is TGTGCCAGCAGTTACTACTCTAGGGGTGCTGGGACCCAGTACTTC.

This chain connects TRBV14 to TRBJ1-4; D call uncertain. This CDR3 comprises 17 residues. The V gene's germline CDR1 is SGHDN and CDR2 FVKESK. Deletions cut 0 bases from V and 0 bases from J, with 11 bases between. The CDR3 sequence: CASSQDQLISTNEKLFF. The CDR3, as DNA: TGTGCCAGCAGCCAAGACCAACTCATTTCAACTAATGAAAAACTGTTTTTT.

This clonotype has just a few counts. The V gene is TRBV24-1, the J gene TRBJ2-1, with D possibly matching TRBD1 (5 bases). Germline assignment: CDR1 KGHDR and CDR2 SFDVKD. The CDR3 sequence is 13 residues long. V was trimmed by 2 bases and J by 9 bases, leaving 10 bases between them. The chain's CDR3 is CATSDSLRGEQFF. In nucleotides, the CDR3 is TGTGCCACCAGTGATTCTCTTAGGGGTGAGCAGTTCTTC.

The rearrangement joins TRBV5-5 to TRBJ2-7; 7 nucleotides match TRBD1. There are 14 residues in the CDR3. The V gene's germline CDR1 is SGHKS and CDR2 YYEKEE (reference sequence). Trimming at V came to 9 bases and at J to 4 bases, leaving 13 bases not matched to a gene. The CDR3 spells CATPGGPDRYEQYF. The CDR3 nucleotides read TGTGCCACCCCAGGGGGACCTGACAGGTACGAGCAGTACTTC.

At least ten counts were recorded for this clonotype. The CDR3 sequence is CASTLEGRGQETQYF. CDR3 sequence (DNA): TGTGCCAGCACCTTAGAAGGAAGGGGCCAAGAGACCCAGTACTTC. V and J are TRBV9 and TRBJ2-5, with a possible D match to TRBD1 (5 bases). Trimming removed 6 bases at V and 1 base at J, with 16 bases between. This CDR3 region has 15 residues. Germline V gene data show CDR1 as SGDLS and CDR2 as YYNGEE. Full variable domain (rest looked up from reference TRBV9 and TRBJ2-5): DSGVTQTPKHLITATGQRVTLRCSPRSGDLSVYWYQQSLDQGLQFLIQYYNGEERAKGNILERFSAQQFPDLHSELNLSSLELGDSALYFCASTLEGRGQETQYFGPGTRLLVL.

This clonotype was seen more than once but under ten times. V and J are TRBV20-1 and TRBJ2-1; the match to TRBD2 covers 16 bases. Unmatched junction bases numbered 9, after V lost 4 bases and J lost 0 bases. Germline values: CDR1 DFQATT, CDR2 SNEGSKA (reference sequence). The CDR3 consists of 19 residues. The CDR3 protein is CSATGTSGRGWSSYNEQFF. Here the CDR3 DNA reads TGCAGTGCTACCGGGACTAGCGGGAGGGGTTGGAGCTCCTACAATGAGCAGTTCTTC.